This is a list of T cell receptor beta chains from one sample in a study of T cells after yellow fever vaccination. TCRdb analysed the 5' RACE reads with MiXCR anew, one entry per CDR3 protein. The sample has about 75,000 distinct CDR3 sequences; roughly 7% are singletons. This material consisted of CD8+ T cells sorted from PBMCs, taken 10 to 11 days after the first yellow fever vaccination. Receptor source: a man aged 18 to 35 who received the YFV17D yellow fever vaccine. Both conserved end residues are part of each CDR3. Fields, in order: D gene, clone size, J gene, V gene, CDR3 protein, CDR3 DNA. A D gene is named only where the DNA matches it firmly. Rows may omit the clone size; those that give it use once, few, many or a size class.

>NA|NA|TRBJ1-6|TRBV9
CASSVGGGTPLHF
TGTGCCAGCAGCGTGGGAGGGGGGACACCCCTCCACTTT
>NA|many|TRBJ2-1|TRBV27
CASSLLLPGVEQFF
TGTGCCAGCAGTTTATTACTCCCGGGGGTCGAGCAGTTCTTC
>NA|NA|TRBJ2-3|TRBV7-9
CASSSDKEESTDTQYF
TGTGCCAGCAGCTCGGATAAGGAGGAAAGCACAGATACGCAGTATTTT
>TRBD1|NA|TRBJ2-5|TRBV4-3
CASSQEFRDRGQQETQYF
TGCGCCAGCAGCCAGGAATTCAGGGACAGGGGGCAACAAGAGACCCAGTACTTC
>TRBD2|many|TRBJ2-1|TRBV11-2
CASSGGENEQFF
TGTGCCAGCAGCGGGGGGGAGAATGAGCAGTTCTTC
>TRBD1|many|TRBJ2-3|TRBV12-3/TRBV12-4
CASSVPGQNTDTQYF
TGTGCCAGCAGCGTCCCGGGACAGAACACAGATACGCAGTATTTT
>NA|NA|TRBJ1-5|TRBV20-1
CSARDETEYSNQPQHF
TGCAGTGCTAGAGATGAGACAGAATATAGCAATCAGCCCCAGCATTTT
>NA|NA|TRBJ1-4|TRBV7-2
CASSYPRDGANEKLFF
TGTGCCAGCAGCTACCCCCGGGACGGTGCTAATGAAAAACTGTTTTTT
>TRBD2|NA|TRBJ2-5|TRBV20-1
CSASTLAGGRRRETQYF
TGCAGTGCATCCACCCTAGCGGGGGGGCGTCGGAGAGAGACCCAGTACTTC
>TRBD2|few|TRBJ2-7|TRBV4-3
CASSQDGLAGRGDEQYF
TGCGCCAGCAGCCAAGATGGGCTAGCGGGGAGGGGCGACGAGCAGTACTTC
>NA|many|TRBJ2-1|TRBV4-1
CASSQDSTDEQFF
TGCGCCAGCAGCCAAGATTCTACCGATGAGCAGTTCTTC
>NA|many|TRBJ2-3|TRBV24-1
CATSDLDSPKPQYF
TGTGCCACCAGTGACCTCGACAGCCCTAAACCGCAGTATTTT
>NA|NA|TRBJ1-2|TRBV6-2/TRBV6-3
CASRRTNYGYTF
TGTGCCAGCAGAAGAACCAACTATGGCTACACCTTC
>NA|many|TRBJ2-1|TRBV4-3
CASSRETGVSYNEQFF
TGCGCCAGCAGCCGAGAGACGGGGGTGTCCTACAATGAGCAGTTCTTC
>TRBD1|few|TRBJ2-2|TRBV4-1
CASSQARGRTGELFF
TGCGCCAGCAGCCAGGCCAGGGGGCGGACCGGGGAGCTGTTTTTT
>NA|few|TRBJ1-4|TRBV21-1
CASSAIEREKLFF
TGTGCCAGCAGCGCCATTGAGAGGGAAAAACTGTTTTTT
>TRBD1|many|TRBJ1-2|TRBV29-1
CSVDGQGYGYTF
TGCAGCGTTGACGGACAGGGCTATGGCTACACCTTC
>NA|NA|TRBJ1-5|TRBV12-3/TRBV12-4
CASSLPPGSNQPQHF
TGTGCCAGCAGTTTGCCCCCAGGGAGCAATCAGCCCCAGCATTTT
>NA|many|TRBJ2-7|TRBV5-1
CASSLAVLSSYEQYF
TGCGCCAGCAGCTTGGCTGTGCTGAGCTCCTACGAGCAGTACTTC
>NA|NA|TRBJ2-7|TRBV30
CAYNYKGRGSSYEQYF
TGTGCCTACAACTACAAAGGGAGGGGGAGCTCCTACGAGCAGTACTTC
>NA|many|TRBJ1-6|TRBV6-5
CASSYSWDSSYNSPLHF
TGTGCCAGCAGTTACTCTTGGGATAGCTCCTATAATTCACCCCTCCACTTT
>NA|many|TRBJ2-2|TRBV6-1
CASWGVRERTGELFF
TGTGCCAGCTGGGGGGTCAGGGAGCGCACCGGGGAGCTGTTTTTT
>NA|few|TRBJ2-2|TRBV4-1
CASSQGPGASLAGELFF
TGCGCCAGCAGCCAAGGTCCAGGGGCCAGTTTGGCCGGGGAGCTGTTTTTT
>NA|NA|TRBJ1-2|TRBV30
CAWSSGTPYGYTF
TGTGCCTGGAGTTCCGGGACCCCCTATGGCTACACCTTC
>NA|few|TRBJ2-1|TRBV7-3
CASSLGGAKEQFF
TGTGCCAGCAGCTTAGGGGGGGCCAAGGAGCAGTTCTTC
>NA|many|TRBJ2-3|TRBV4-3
CASSQATGARTDTQYF
TGCGCCAGCAGCCAAGCGACGGGGGCCCGCACAGATACGCAGTATTTT
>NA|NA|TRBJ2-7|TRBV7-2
CASSQGPWTYEQYF
TGTGCCAGCAGCCAGGGACCGTGGACCTACGAGCAGTACTTC
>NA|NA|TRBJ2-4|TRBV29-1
CSVQRAGYGNIQYF
TGCAGCGTTCAAAGGGCCGGGTACGGAAACATTCAGTACTTC
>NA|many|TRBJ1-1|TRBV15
CATSVFEWREANTEAFF
TGTGCCACCTCGGTGTTCGAGTGGAGGGAAGCGAACACTGAAGCTTTCTTT
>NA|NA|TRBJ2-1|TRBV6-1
CGSRTGGGYPHEQFF
TGTGGCAGCAGAACGGGCGGCGGGTACCCACATGAGCAGTTCTTC
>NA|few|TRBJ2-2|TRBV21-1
CASSPRDRGGLFF
TGTGCCAGCAGCCCTAGGGACAGGGGCGGGCTGTTTTTT
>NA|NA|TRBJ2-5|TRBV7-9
CASSLVTGSQETQYF
TGTGCCAGCAGCTTAGTCACTGGTTCCCAAGAGACCCAGTACTTC
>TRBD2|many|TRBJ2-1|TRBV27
CASSLTNPSGGRVNEQFF
TGTGCCAGCAGTCTTACAAACCCTAGCGGGGGTCGGGTCAATGAGCAGTTCTTC
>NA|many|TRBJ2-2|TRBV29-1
CSAGVPSGELFF
TGCAGCGCTGGTGTTCCTTCCGGGGAGCTGTTTTTT
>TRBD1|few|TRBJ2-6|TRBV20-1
CSAANRGSGANVLTF
TGCAGTGCGGCAAACAGGGGTTCTGGGGCCAACGTCCTGACTTTC
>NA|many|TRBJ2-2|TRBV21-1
CASNRTGKNTGELFF
TGTGCCAGCAACAGGACAGGGAAGAACACCGGGGAGCTGTTTTTT
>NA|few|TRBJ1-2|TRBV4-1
CASSHTGQDYGYTF
TGCGCCAGCAGCCATACAGGGCAGGACTATGGCTACACCTTC
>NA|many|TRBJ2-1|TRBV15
CATSSDLSSYNEQFF
TGTGCCACCAGCAGTGACCTGAGCTCCTACAATGAGCAGTTCTTC
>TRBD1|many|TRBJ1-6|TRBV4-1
CASSQLGQYNSPLHF
TGCGCCAGCAGCCAATTGGGACAGTATAATTCACCCCTCCACTTT
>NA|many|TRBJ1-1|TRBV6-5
CASSYPGAYEAFF
TGTGCCAGCAGTTACCCGGGGGCTTATGAAGCTTTCTTT
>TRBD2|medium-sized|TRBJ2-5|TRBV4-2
CASSQGLAQETQYF
TGTGCCAGCAGCCAAGGACTAGCTCAAGAGACCCAGTACTTC
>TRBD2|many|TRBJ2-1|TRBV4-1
CASSQISSGSYNEQFF
TGCGCCAGCAGCCAAATTTCTAGCGGATCCTACAATGAGCAGTTCTTC
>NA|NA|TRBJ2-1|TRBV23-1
CASCRGGRNEQFF
TGCGCCAGCTGCCGGGGAGGCCGAAATGAGCAGTTCTTC
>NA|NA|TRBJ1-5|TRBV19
CASSHRVGNQPQHF
TGTGCCAGTAGCCACAGGGTGGGGAATCAGCCCCAGCATTTT
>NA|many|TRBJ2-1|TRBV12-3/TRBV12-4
CASSGLLGSRSYNEQFF
TGTGCCAGCAGCGGCTTACTAGGAAGCCGCTCCTACAATGAGCAGTTCTTC
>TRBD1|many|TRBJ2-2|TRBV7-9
CASSSWDRGNTGELFF
TGTGCCAGCAGCTCGTGGGACAGGGGGAACACCGGGGAGCTGTTTTTT
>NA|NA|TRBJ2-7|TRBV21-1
CASSKNPDRGLTCSYEQYF
TGTGCCAGCAGCAAAAACCCCGACAGGGGACTTACCTGCTCCTACGAGCAGTACTTC
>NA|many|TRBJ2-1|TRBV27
CASSLGAVAYNEQFF
TGTGCCAGCAGTCTCGGGGCAGTAGCCTACAATGAGCAGTTCTTC
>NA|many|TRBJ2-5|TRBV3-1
CASSQDLLGPTPGETQYF
TGTGCCAGCAGCCAAGATCTATTAGGGCCCACCCCAGGAGAGACCCAGTACTTC
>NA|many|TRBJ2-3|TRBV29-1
CSVEDHIRRQGSTDTQYF
TGCAGCGTTGAAGATCATATACGTAGGCAGGGGAGTACAGATACGCAGTATTTT
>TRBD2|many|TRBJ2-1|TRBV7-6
CASSSTPIERGGRYEQFF
TGTGCCAGCAGCTCCACGCCTATTGAGCGGGGGGGCCGTTATGAGCAGTTCTTC
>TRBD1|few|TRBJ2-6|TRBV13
CASSDLFAGGASSGANVLTF
TGTGCCAGCAGCGATCTATTTGCAGGGGGCGCGAGCTCTGGGGCCAACGTCCTGACTTTC